These 15 T cell receptor beta chains originate from one sample sequenced in a study of blood T cell repertoires in COVID-19. Method: immunoSEQ multiplex PCR; TCRdb's copy keeps in-frame clones and lacks some. This table holds 250,000 to 300,000 clones, more than 75% found once. Sequenced material: PBMCs or T cells enriched from blood (not recorded which). These receptors all come from a woman aged 55 to 70 in a cohort exposed to, infected with or recovered from COVID-19 (not recorded which).

This clone was counted a single time. The gene calls are TRBV27 and TRBJ2-7, with 7 bases that match TRBD2. CDR1 and CDR2 from the germline V gene are MNHEY and SMNVEV (reference sequence). The CDR3 runs to 13 residues. Losses at the gene ends were 5 bases for V and 2 bases for J; bases not matched to a gene: 3. For the CDR3, the DNA is TGTGCCAGCAGTCCGGGGGGAACCTACGAGCAGTACTTC. The encoded protein is CASSPGGTYEQYF.

This clone was observed once. The CDR3 is CASRTGTGEVTQYF. In nucleotides, the CDR3 is TGTGCCAGCAGAACCGGGACAGGGGAAGTTACGCAGTATTTT. This rearrangement joins TRBV6-5 to TRBJ2-3, with 10 bases identical to TRBD1. The V and J ends lost 6 bases and 8 bases, in that order; junction bases with no gene match: 8. Per germline, CDR1 MNHEY and CDR2 SVGAGI. This CDR3 has 14 residues.

This clone appeared a few times. The CDR3 region is CASSRPITGGNEQFF. CDR3 in DNA: TGCGCCAGCAGCCGGCCGATTACAGGGGGCAACGAGCAGTTCTTC. The J gene is TRBJ2-1, the V gene TRBV5-1; TRBD1 agrees at 9 bases. CDR3 length equals 15 residues. V trimming: 4 bases; J trimming: 10 bases; junction bases outside the gene matches: 12. Germline loops: CDR1 SGHRS, CDR2 YFSETQ.

The gene calls are TRBV28 and TRBJ2-7; TRBD1 agrees at 7 bases. V shed 7 bases, J shed 3 bases, and the junction held 9 bases outside the gene matches. This CDR3 spans 14 amino acids. Germline V gene lookup returns CDR1 MDHEN and CDR2 SYDVKM. CDR3 coding DNA: TGTGCCAGCAATCCAAGGGGGACAGTCTACGAGCAGTACTTC. Protein: CASNPRGTVYEQYF.

The chain joins TRBV7-3 to TRBJ2-5; TRBD1 is a possible D gene (7 bases). The CDR3 has 16 amino acids. The germline V gene encodes CDR1 SGHTA and CDR2 FQGTGA. Trimming stripped 1 base from V and 5 bases from J, with 17 bases between. The CDR3 DNA follows: TGTGCCAGCAGCTTAAACGGAGGGGGCAGAGAGGAGACCCAGTACTTC. Its protein is CASSLNGGGREETQYF.

The chain recombines TRBV19 with TRBJ2-7; maybe TRBD2 (6 bases). CDR1 and CDR2 from the germline V gene are LNHDA and SQIVND (reference sequence). V was cut by 1 base and J by 2 bases, with 24 bases left in between. This CDR3 has 19 residues. The CDR3 region is CASSIVVGGWVILTYEQYF. CDR3 nucleotides: TGTGCCAGTAGTATAGTAGTAGGAGGGTGGGTTATCCTAACCTACGAGCAGTACTTC. Drawing the rest from reference TRBV19 and TRBJ2-7, the complete variable domain is DGGITQSPKYLFRKEGQNVTLSCEQNLNHDAMYWYRQDPGQGLRLIYYSQIVNDFQKGDIAEGYSVSREKKESFPLTVTSAQKNPTAFYLCASSIVVGGWVILTYEQYFGPGTRLTVT.

The V gene is TRBV18, the J gene TRBJ1-1, with 7 bases aligning to TRBD1. The CDR3 contains 15 residues. Germline trimming cut 6 bases from V and 0 bases from J; bases unmatched to any gene: 7. Looked up from germline, CDR1 is KGHSH and CDR2 is LQKENI. The CDR3 here is CASSAQTGMNTEAFF. CDR3 coding DNA: TGTGCCAGCTCGGCTCAGACAGGGATGAACACTGAAGCTTTCTTT.

The chain recombines TRBV27 with TRBJ1-5; 9 nucleotides align to TRBD1. The CDR3 contains 15 residues. Germline assignment: CDR1 MNHEY and CDR2 SMNVEV (reference sequence). The V segment lost 6 bases and the J segment 1 base; nucleotides outside the gene matches: 4. CDR3 DNA: TGTGCCAGCAGACCGACAGGGGGGAGCAATCAGCCCCAGCATTTT. Protein: CASRPTGGSNQPQHF.

This clone was recorded once. This chain connects TRBV13 to TRBJ2-5; D remains unclear. Germline V gene data show CDR1 as PRHDT and CDR2 as FYEKMQ (reference sequence). This CDR3 region has 13 residues. V was shortened by 1 base and J by 0 bases, with 3 bases between the two germline ends. In nucleotides, the CDR3 is TGTGCCAGCAGCTTAGTAAACCAAGAGACCCAGTACTTC. Translation: CASSLVNQETQYF.

The V gene is TRBV5-1, the J gene TRBJ2-7; 7 bases align to TRBD2. Germline values: CDR1 SGHRS, CDR2 YFSETQ. This CDR3 region has 14 residues. J lost 1 base, V lost 6 bases, and 7 bases had no gene match. CDR3 DNA: TGCGCCAGCACCTCTAGCGGAGCTTCCTACGAGCAGTACTTC. Translated: CASTSSGASYEQYF.

This rearrangement joins TRBV28 to TRBJ1-5; 8 nucleotides align to TRBD1. Germline V gives CDR1 MDHEN, CDR2 SYDVKM. CDR3 length: 14 amino acids. With 7 bases clipped from V and 6 bases from J, the junction kept 8 bases outside the gene matches. The CDR3 DNA is TGTGCCAGCAATACTGCAGGGGGCGGTCAGCCCCAGCATTTT. Translating gives CASNTAGGGQPQHF.

The chain uses TRBV30 and TRBJ1-4, with 8 bases aligning to TRBD1. V trimming: 1 base; J trimming: 7 bases; junction bases outside the gene matches: 11. CDR1 is GTSNPN and CDR2 is SVGIG in the germline V gene (reference sequence). This CDR3 has 16 amino acids. The CDR3 sequence: CAWSAGQGGVFEKLFF. DNA for the CDR3: TGTGCCTGGAGTGCTGGACAGGGTGGGGTATTTGAAAAACTGTTTTTT.

The sample holds a few counts of this clone. This sequence joins TRBV5-1 and TRBJ2-2; maybe TRBD1 (6 bases). Germline V gives CDR1 SGHRS, CDR2 YFSETQ. Trimming cost V 2 bases and J 3 bases, with 14 bases left between them. The CDR3 extends over 16 amino acids. For the CDR3, the DNA is TGCGCCAGCAGCTTCCCCGGGACAAGGTACACCGGGGAGCTGTTTTTT. This translates into CASSFPGTRYTGELFF.

The rearrangement joins TRBV28 to TRBJ2-7; perhaps TRBD2 as D (6 bases). CDR1 and CDR2 from the germline V gene are MDHEN and SYDVKM. The CDR3 consists of 15 residues. V was clipped by 2 bases and J by 0 bases, with 11 bases between them. Here the CDR3 DNA reads TGTGCCAGCAGTTTAGGGGGGTACAGCTCCTACGAGCAGTACTTC. This codes for CASSLGGYSSYEQYF. Together with reference TRBV28 and TRBJ2-7, the CDR3 gives the full variable domain: DVKVTQSSRYLVKRTGEKVFLECVQDMDHENMFWYRQDPGLGLRLIYFSYDVKMKEKGDIPEGYSVSREKKERFSLILESASTNQTSMYLCASSLGGYSSYEQYFGPGTRLTVT.

The J gene is TRBJ1-5, the V gene TRBV5-1; D not resolved. The V gene's germline CDR1 is SGHRS and CDR2 YFSETQ. CDR3 length: 13 residues. Deletions cut 1 base from V and 2 bases from J, with 4 bases between. CDR3 residues: CASSLRGNQPQHF. CDR3 DNA sequence: TGCGCCAGCAGCTTGCGGGGCAATCAGCCCCAGCATTTT. Variable domain in full (rest from reference TRBV5-1 and TRBJ1-5): KAGVTQTPRYLIKTRGQQVTLSCSPISGHRSVSWYQQTPGQGLQFLFEYFSETQRNKGNFPGRFSGRQFSNSRSEMNVSTLELGDSALYLCASSLRGNQPQHFGDGTRLSIL.